The 15 T cell receptor beta chains below come from one sample, sequenced in a study of shared clonotypes between healthy human individuals. Assay: immunoSEQ multiplex PCR; the TCRdb copy retains only in-frame clones and omits some. The data hold about 2.3 million clones, with 80% to 95% observed a single time. Sequenced material: naive CD4+ T cells from PBMCs. Subset in this sample: CD45RA+ positively selected. Receptors originate from a young man in good health. Some clones in this sample may be carry-over from other donors' samples.

The rearrangement uses TRBV11-2 and TRBJ2-5; D unclear. The CDR3 is 14 residues long. Trimming took off 5 bases at V and 7 bases at J, with 17 bases between the two ends. CDR1 is SGHAT and CDR2 is FQNNGV in the germline V gene. CDR3 residues: CASSTPQVGRTQYF. CDR3 nucleotides: TGTGCCAGCAGCACCCCGCAGGTCGGGCGGACCCAGTACTTC.

A note on this clone: The same CDR3 arises from other DNA sequences in this sample as well. The CDR3 DNA is TGTGCCTGGAGTGTATTGGATACGCAGTATTTT. Its translation is CAWSVLDTQYF. This chain joins TRBV30 and TRBJ2-3, with unresolved D. In germline, CDR1 is GTSNPN, CDR2 SVGIG (reference sequence). The CDR3 length is 11 residues. Trimming removed 0 bases from V and 6 bases from J, with 4 bases in between.

V and J are TRBV7-2 and TRBJ2-5; D may be TRBD2 (6 bases). The V and J ends lost 5 bases and 5 bases respectively, with 15 bases between them. The CDR3 is 14 amino acids. Germline values: CDR1 SGHTA, CDR2 FQGNSA. This chain's CDR3 is CASSATSVDETQYF. The CDR3, as DNA: TGTGCCAGCAGCGCGACTAGTGTGGACGAGACCCAGTACTTC.

In DNA form, the CDR3 reads TGCGCCAGCAGCCAAGTTGGAGTGGGGAATGAAAAACTGTTTTTT. Its translation: CASSQVGVGNEKLFF. V and J are TRBV4-3 and TRBJ1-4; D gene uncertain. This CDR3 contains 15 residues. Germline V gene data show CDR1 as LGHNA and CDR2 as YSLEER. V lost 1 base and J lost 5, with 11 bases in between.

This clone was recorded once. Other DNA sequences from this sample encode an identical CDR3 as well. The chain uses TRBV5-4 and TRBJ2-2; D remains unclear. Per the germline V gene, CDR1 is SGHNT and CDR2 is YYREEE (reference sequence). This CDR3 contains 13 residues. Between the trimmed V and J ends, which lost 0 bases and 4 bases, there was a span of 4 bases. The DNA of the CDR3 is TGTGCCAGCAGCTTGGGGAGCACCGGGGAGCTGTTTTTT. Amino acid sequence: CASSLGSTGELFF.

The chain has TRBV6-6 and TRBJ2-1; 9 bases are a match to TRBD2. V was pared by 0 bases and J by 6 bases, with 3 bases of the junction left unmatched. The CDR3 consists of 15 residues. CDR1 and CDR2 from the germline V gene are MNHNY and SVGAGI (reference sequence). For the CDR3, the DNA is TGTGCCAGCAGTTACTCGACTAGCGGAAGCAATGAGCAGTTCTTC. Protein: CASSYSTSGSNEQFF.

The V call is TRBV27, the J call TRBJ2-3, with no clear D. Germline assignment: CDR1 MNHEY and CDR2 SMNVEV (reference sequence). The CDR3 covers 12 residues. Trimming cost V 0 bases and J 6 bases, with 4 bases left between them. This CDR3 is CASSLSRDTQYF. In DNA, the CDR3 is TGTGCCAGCAGTTTATCGAGGGATACGCAGTATTTT.

The chain has TRBV28 and TRBJ2-3; a weak D match, TRBD1 (5 bases). With 5 bases removed from V and 4 bases from J, the gap between germline ends came to 10 bases. Germline V gene data show CDR1 as MDHEN and CDR2 as SYDVKM. The CDR3 contains 13 residues. CDR3 DNA: TGTGCCAGCAGTCAAGGGGTCGCAGATACGCAGTATTTT. Translating it yields CASSQGVADTQYF. Together with reference TRBV28 and TRBJ2-3, the CDR3 gives the full variable domain: DVKVTQSSRYLVKRTGEKVFLECVQDMDHENMFWYRQDPGLGLRLIYFSYDVKMKEKGDIPEGYSVSREKKERFSLILESASTNQTSMYLCASSQGVADTQYFGPGTRLTVL.

The chain joins TRBV6-6 to TRBJ2-7, with D perhaps TRBD2 (6 bases). CDR1 and CDR2 from the germline V gene are MNHNY and SVGAGI (reference sequence). Between the trimmed V and J ends, which lost 6 bases and 3 bases, there was a span of 15 bases. This CDR3 has 14 residues. CDR3 sequence: CASRGQGGSYEQYF. The CDR3, as DNA: TGTGCCAGCAGGGGGCAGGGAGGAAGCTACGAGCAGTACTTC.

The chain carries TRBV2 and TRBJ1-1, with TRBD1 as a possible D gene (5 bases). This CDR3 is built from 13 residues. The germline V and J ends were trimmed by 10 bases and 0 bases, with 12 bases remaining between them. Per germline, CDR1 SNHLY and CDR2 FYNNEI. DNA for the CDR3: TGTGCCACTGCGACAGACATGAACACTGAAGCTTTCTTT. Its protein product is CATATDMNTEAFF.

Remarks on this clone: Other DNA sequences in this specimen translate into the identical CDR3. The rearrangement uses TRBV27 and TRBJ1-2; no firm D call. CDR3 length: 13 amino acids. V was cut by 2 bases and J by 4 bases, with 8 bases left in between. CDR1 MNHEY and CDR2 SMNVEV come from the germline V gene (reference sequence). CDR3 residues: CASSLRGFYGYTF. The CDR3 DNA is TGTGCCAGCAGTTTACGGGGATTCTATGGCTACACCTTC.

Details on this clone: The sample has other DNA sequences that encode this CDR3 too. The CDR3 reads CASSLVGQGRVTEAFF. The CDR3 nucleotides read TGCGCCAGCAGCTTGGTGGGACAAGGGCGGGTCACTGAAGCTTTCTTT. V is TRBV5-1 and J is TRBJ1-1, with a weak D call TRBD1 (6 bases). Trimming pared 0 bases from V and 4 bases from J, leaving 16 bases between. Per germline, CDR1 SGHRS and CDR2 YFSETQ. The length of the CDR3 is 16 residues. The full variable domain, with the rest looked up from reference TRBV5-1 and TRBJ1-1, is KAGVTQTPRYLIKTRGQQVTLSCSPISGHRSVSWYQQTPGQGLQFLFEYFSETQRNKGNFPGRFSGRQFSNSRSEMNVSTLELGDSALYLCASSLVGQGRVTEAFFGQGTRLTVV.

The chain uses TRBV6-6 and TRBJ2-1; 8 bases match TRBD2. The CDR3 spans 12 residues. Germline assignment: CDR1 MNHNY and CDR2 SVGAGI (reference sequence). V lost 5 bases to trimming and J lost 9 bases; unmatched junction nucleotides: 3. The CDR3 DNA reads as TGTGCCAGCAGTAACAGCGGGGGTGAGCAGTTCTTC. Translating gives CASSNSGGEQFF.

This sequence joins TRBV20-1 and TRBJ2-5, with D uncertain. CDR1 DFQATT and CDR2 SNEGSKA come from the germline V gene (reference sequence). The ends were cut back, 6 bases at V and 11 bases at J, with 10 bases in the middle. The CDR3 sequence is 9 residues long. The CDR3 bases are TGCAGTGCGGTCTACCCTCAGTACTTC. Residues: CSAVYPQYF.

The genes are TRBV4-1 and TRBJ2-7; D possibly matches TRBD1 or TRBD2 (5 bases each). V lost 3 bases and J 2 bases, leaving 17 bases between the germline ends. The CDR3 consists of 16 residues. Germline V gene sequence: CDR1 MGHRA, CDR2 YSYEKL. For the CDR3, the DNA is TGCGCCAGCAGCCACCAAGACCGGGACGCAGCCTACGAGCAGTACTTC. Translation: CASSHQDRDAAYEQYF.